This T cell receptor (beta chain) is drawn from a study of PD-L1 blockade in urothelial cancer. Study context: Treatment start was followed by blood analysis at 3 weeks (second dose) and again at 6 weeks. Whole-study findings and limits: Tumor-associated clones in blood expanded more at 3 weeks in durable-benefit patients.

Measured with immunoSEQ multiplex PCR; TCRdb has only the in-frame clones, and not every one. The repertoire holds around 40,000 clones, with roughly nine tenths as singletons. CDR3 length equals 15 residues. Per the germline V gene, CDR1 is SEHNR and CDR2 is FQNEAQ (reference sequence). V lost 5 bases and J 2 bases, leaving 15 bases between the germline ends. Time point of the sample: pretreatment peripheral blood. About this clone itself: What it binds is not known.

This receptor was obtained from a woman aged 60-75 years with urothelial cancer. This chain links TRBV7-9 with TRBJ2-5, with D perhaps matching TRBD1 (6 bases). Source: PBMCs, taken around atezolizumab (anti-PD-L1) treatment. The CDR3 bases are TGTGCCAGCAGCCCCCTCGGACAGCCTCAAGAGACCCAGTACTTC. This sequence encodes CASSPLGQPQETQYF.